The 22 T cell receptor beta chains below come from one sample, sequenced in a study of blood T cell repertoires in COVID-19. Produced via immunoSEQ multiplex PCR; TCRdb's table is partial and in-frame only. Altogether more than 200,000 clones are present, about 86% being singletons, with the ten largest covering 2.2%. Specimen: peripheral blood. The receptors stem from a woman aged 45-65 years with acute or convalescent COVID-19.

The V gene is TRBV6-5, the J gene TRBJ1-1, with D unresolved. Germline CDR1 is MNHEY and CDR2 is SVGAGI. This CDR3 has 15 residues. Trimming left V 7 bases short and J 3 bases short, with 18 bases between. Here the CDR3 reads CASTPMDREDTEAFF. The CDR3 nucleotides are TGTGCCAGCACCCCAATGGATAGAGAGGACACTGAAGCTTTCTTT.

The V and J genes are TRBV6-5 and TRBJ1-3, with D perhaps matching TRBD1 (5 bases). The CDR3 has 14 amino acids. Germline V CDR1 and CDR2: MNHEY, SVGAGI. The ends were cut back, 6 bases at V and 0 bases at J, with 9 bases in the middle. As DNA, the CDR3 is TGTGCCAGCAGCGACAGCTTCTCTGGAAACACCATATATTTT. As protein: CASSDSFSGNTIYF.

This clone was seen only once. This chain uses TRBV6-5 with TRBJ2-1, with 9 positions matching TRBD1. V gave up 6 bases and J gave up 9 bases; unmatched junction bases: 9. Germline V lookup: CDR1 MNHEY, CDR2 SVGAGI. CDR3 length: 14 amino acids. This CDR3 reads CASSGITGGGEQFF. The CDR3 region has the DNA TGTGCCAGCAGCGGAATAACAGGGGGCGGTGAGCAGTTCTTC.

The V and J genes are TRBV7-8 and TRBJ1-3, with 7 positions matching TRBD1. V dropped 5 bases and J dropped 2; count of bases not matched to a gene: 6. CDR1 is SGHVS and CDR2 is FQNEAQ in the germline V gene. The CDR3 length is 15 residues. CDR3 DNA: TGTGCCAGCAGCCAACAGGGGTCACCTGGAAACACCATATATTTT. Protein sequence: CASSQQGSPGNTIYF.

This clone was observed a handful of times. This chain connects TRBV2 to TRBJ2-3; D gene unclear. Deletions cut 6 bases from V and 6 bases from J, with 10 bases between. The CDR3 loop spans 12 amino acids. Germline CDR1 is SNHLY and CDR2 is FYNNEI. CDR3 sequence: CASRKTGDTQYF. The CDR3 DNA reads TGTGCCAGCAGAAAGACTGGGGATACGCAGTATTTT. The variable domain in full, completed from reference TRBV2 and TRBJ2-3, reads EPEVTQTPSHQVTQMGQEVILRCVPISNHLYFYWYRQILGQKVEFLVSFYNNEISEKSEIFDDQFSVERPDGSNFTLKIRSTKLEDSAMYFCASRKTGDTQYFGPGTRLTVL.

The chain employs TRBV6-5 and TRBJ2-3; D may be TRBD2 (5 bases). Germline V gene data show CDR1 as MNHEY and CDR2 as SVGAGI. CDR3 length: 15 amino acids. V lost 2 bases, J lost 2 bases, and 11 bases lay in between. The CDR3 nucleotides read TGTGCCAGCAGTTACGGCCGGGGTGACACAGATACGCAGTATTTT. Residues: CASSYGRGDTDTQYF.

The V call is TRBV7-2, the J call TRBJ2-3, with 13 nucleotides matching TRBD2. This CDR3 comprises 15 residues. Germline trimming cut 4 bases from V and 5 bases from J; bases unmatched to any gene: 3. From germline, CDR1 is SGHTA and CDR2 FQGNSA. Here the CDR3 reads CASSSGLAGEDTQYF. In DNA form, the CDR3 reads TGTGCCAGCAGCTCCGGACTAGCGGGAGAAGATACGCAGTATTTT. Drawing the rest from reference TRBV7-2 and TRBJ2-3, the complete variable domain is GAGVSQSPSNKVTEKGKDVELRCDPISGHTALYWYRQSLGQGLEFLIYFQGNSAPDKSGLPSDRFSAERTGGSVSTLTIQRTQQEDSAVYLCASSSGLAGEDTQYFGPGTRLTVL.

V and J are TRBV11-2 and TRBJ2-7; no definite D call. Trimming took off 6 bases at V and 2 bases at J, with 5 bases between the two ends. Germline loops: CDR1 SGHAT, CDR2 FQNNGV. The length of the CDR3 is 11 residues. CDR3 sequence: CASSSAYEQYF. The DNA for the CDR3 is TGTGCCAGCAGTTCCGCCTACGAGCAGTACTTC.

The chain combines TRBV6-2 or TRBV6-3 with TRBJ1-2, with D unresolved. Deletions cut 6 bases from V and 4 bases from J, with 9 bases between. The V gene's germline CDR1 is MNHEY and CDR2 SVGEGT. The CDR3 spans 12 residues. The CDR3 nucleotides read TGTGCCAGCAGCCACGACACCTATGGCTACACCTTC. Its translation: CASSHDTYGYTF.

The chain carries TRBV5-1 and TRBJ2-1, with D possibly being TRBD2 (6 bases). The CDR3 has 15 residues. Germline CDR1 SGHRS, CDR2 YFSETQ. V was cut by 0 bases and J by 7 bases, with 14 bases left in between. CDR3 DNA sequence: TGCGCCAGCAGCTTGGTTAGCGGTGATCGGAATGAGCAGTTCTTC. Translation: CASSLVSGDRNEQFF.

V gene TRBV11-2 combines with J gene TRBJ1-1, with 12 bases fitting TRBD1. The germline CDR1 and CDR2 sequences are SGHAT and FQNNGV. The CDR3 covers 14 residues. V gave up 8 bases and J gave up 5 bases; unmatched junction bases: 6. CDR3 in amino acids: CASQGQGAPTEAFF. CDR3 DNA sequence: TGTGCCAGCCAGGGACAGGGGGCGCCGACTGAAGCTTTCTTT.

The chain recombines TRBV7-9 with TRBJ2-3; possibly TRBD2 for D (5 bases). Germline V CDR1 and CDR2: SEHNR, FQNEAQ (reference sequence). V was trimmed by 2 bases and J by 2 bases, leaving 8 bases between them. This CDR3 comprises 14 residues. For the CDR3, the DNA is TGTGCCAGCAGCTTATCCGGGAACACAGATACGCAGTATTTT. Protein sequence: CASSLSGNTDTQYF.

This clone occurred a few times. V usage is TRBV9 and J usage is TRBJ2-1, with 8 bases that match TRBD2. The length of the CDR3 is 16 residues. V trimming: 4 bases; J trimming: 2 bases; junction bases outside the gene matches: 8. The germline V gene has CDR1 SGDLS and CDR2 YYNGEE. The CDR3 DNA follows: TGTGCCAGCAGCCCTCGAACGGGGGGGGCCTACAATGAGCAGTTCTTC. Translation: CASSPRTGGAYNEQFF.

The J gene is TRBJ2-2, the V gene TRBV18; D call uncertain. This CDR3 contains 17 residues. Trimming left V 2 bases short and J 1 base short, with 14 bases between. Per the germline V gene, CDR1 is KGHSH and CDR2 is LQKENI. CDR3 sequence: CASSPDPRHQNTGELFF. The DNA of the CDR3 is TGTGCCAGCTCACCAGATCCACGACACCAGAACACCGGGGAGCTGTTTTTT. Full variable domain (missing parts from reference TRBV18 and TRBJ2-2): NAGVMQNPRHLVRRRGQEARLRCSPMKGHSHVYWYRQLPEEGLKFMVYLQKENIIDESGMPKERFSAEFPKEGPSILRIQQVVRGDSAAYFCASSPDPRHQNTGELFFGEGSRLTVL.

The sample holds a few counts of this clone. V is TRBV6-6 and J is TRBJ2-3; 7 bases fit TRBD2. Germline-derived CDR1 and CDR2 are MNHNY and SVGAGI (reference sequence). This CDR3 contains 17 residues. J was trimmed by 2 bases and V by 5 bases; bases with no gene match: 13. In nucleotides, the CDR3 is TGTGCCAGCAGTGGATCCTTCGTAGCGGGTACCACAGATACGCAGTATTTT. This sequence encodes CASSGSFVAGTTDTQYF.

The gene calls are TRBV18 and TRBJ2-3; D is perhaps TRBD1 (5 bases). The ends were cut back, 3 bases at V and 6 bases at J, with 13 bases in the middle. The CDR3 runs to 14 residues. Germline V gene data show CDR1 as KGHSH and CDR2 as LQKENI. The CDR3 bases are TGTGCCAGCTCACCTGACAGTATTGGGGATACGCAGTATTTT. Its translation: CASSPDSIGDTQYF.

J is TRBJ2-7 and V is TRBV2; D may be TRBD2 (6 bases). CDR1 is SNHLY and CDR2 is FYNNEI in the germline V gene. The CDR3 length is 13 residues. The V end was cut by 3 bases, the J end by 6 bases, with 12 bases between. The CDR3 DNA is TGTGCCAGCAGTGAGACTAGTGGTGTCGAGCAGTACTTC. It specifies CASSETSGVEQYF. Drawing the rest from reference TRBV2 and TRBJ2-7, the complete variable domain is EPEVTQTPSHQVTQMGQEVILRCVPISNHLYFYWYRQILGQKVEFLVSFYNNEISEKSEIFDDQFSVERPDGSNFTLKIRSTKLEDSAMYFCASSETSGVEQYFGPGTRLTVT.

The V and J genes are TRBV11-2 and TRBJ2-1, with a possible D match to TRBD2 (6 bases). The CDR3 extends over 15 amino acids. The germline CDR1 and CDR2 sequences are SGHAT and FQNNGV. V was pared by 3 bases and J by 5 bases, with 14 bases between. This CDR3 reads CASSFRADYHNEQFF. The DNA for the CDR3 is TGTGCCAGCAGCTTTAGGGCGGACTACCACAATGAGCAGTTCTTC.

The rearrangement joins TRBV25-1 to TRBJ2-3, with 7 bases that match TRBD2. CDR3 size: 15 residues. The V gene's germline CDR1 is MGHDK and CDR2 SYGVNS. J was trimmed by 1 base and V by 5 bases; bases with no gene match: 6. The DNA for the CDR3 is TGTGCCAGCAGTAAATCCAGCGGGGGCACAGATACGCAGTATTTT. This translates into CASSKSSGGTDTQYF.

This chain connects TRBV12-3 or TRBV12-4 to TRBJ2-1; no firm D call. This CDR3 is 10 amino acids long. V lost 6 bases and J lost 7, with 4 bases in between. CDR3 region: CASSLNEQFF. CDR3 sequence (DNA): TGTGCCAGCAGCCTAAATGAGCAGTTCTTC.

This clone showed up just a few times. The chain couples TRBV5-1 to TRBJ1-1, with 8 bases aligning to TRBD1. Per germline, CDR1 SGHRS and CDR2 YFSETQ. J lost 4 bases, V lost 4 bases, and 12 bases had no gene match. This CDR3 spans 16 amino acids. The CDR3 reads CASSTTARDRFTEAFF. CDR3 bases: TGCGCCAGCAGCACTACCGCCCGGGACAGGTTCACTGAAGCTTTCTTT. Filled out from reference TRBV5-1 and TRBJ1-1, the complete variable domain reads KAGVTQTPRYLIKTRGQQVTLSCSPISGHRSVSWYQQTPGQGLQFLFEYFSETQRNKGNFPGRFSGRQFSNSRSEMNVSTLELGDSALYLCASSTTARDRFTEAFFGQGTRLTVV.

The genes are TRBV10-3 and TRBJ1-5; TRBD1 is a possible D gene (6 bases). CDR1 and CDR2 (germline): ENHRY, SYGVKD. The CDR3 length is 12 residues. V was shortened by 6 bases and J by 7 bases, with 10 bases between the two germline ends. The CDR3 region is CAISPGGQPQHF. The CDR3 DNA sequence: TGTGCCATCAGCCCTGGGGGCCAGCCCCAGCATTTT.